The 12 T cell receptor beta chains given below trace back to one sample, sequenced in a study of T cell responses to AZD1222 COVID-19 vaccine. Assay: immunoSEQ multiplex PCR; the TCRdb copy retains only in-frame clones and omits some. The data show approximately 130,000 clones, 93% seen once. The sample here was peripheral blood, taken on day 0 of AZD1222 vaccination. The receptor set was obtained from an adult in good health.

V gene TRBV2 combines with J gene TRBJ1-2; D gene ambiguous. CDR3 length: 14 residues. Germline lookup yields CDR1 SNHLY and CDR2 FYNNEI. V was pared by 3 bases and J by 8 bases, with 16 bases between. CDR3 coding DNA: TGTGCCAGCAGTGATTTTGGGCAAGTGGGGGGCTACACCTTC. It specifies CASSDFGQVGGYTF.

The J gene is TRBJ2-1, the V gene TRBV6-1, with 8 bases fitting TRBD1. V lost 1 base, J lost 7 bases, and 6 bases stayed unmatched. The CDR3 contains 15 residues. Germline loops: CDR1 MNHNS, CDR2 SASEGT. CDR3 DNA sequence: TGTGCCAGCAGTGAAGAGGCAGGGGGCTCGAATGAGCAGTTCTTC. Translated, it gives CASSEEAGGSNEQFF.

The chain has TRBV6-5 and TRBJ2-5; TRBD1 might be the D (5 bases). V was shortened by 6 bases and J by 4 bases, with 15 bases between the two germline ends. The CDR3 is 14 amino acids. The germline CDR1 and CDR2 sequences are MNHEY and SVGAGI. CDR3 in amino acids: CASSRTWGGETQYF. The DNA for the CDR3 is TGTGCCAGCAGCCGTACCTGGGGCGGAGAGACCCAGTACTTC.

This sequence joins TRBV6-4 and TRBJ2-3, with 12 bases fitting TRBD2. Looked up from germline, CDR1 is MRHNA and CDR2 is SNTAGT. The V gene end was trimmed by 4 bases and the J gene end by 1 base; junction bases not matched to a gene: 0. CDR3 length equals 15 residues. CDR3 sequence: CASSGTSGGTDTQYF. The CDR3 DNA follows: TGTGCCAGCAGTGGGACTAGCGGGGGCACAGATACGCAGTATTTT.

The chain joins TRBV7-9 to TRBJ1-1; maybe TRBD1 (5 bases). Germline-derived CDR1 and CDR2 are SEHNR and FQNEAQ (reference sequence). With 6 bases removed from V and 3 bases from J, the gap between germline ends came to 23 bases. The CDR3 consists of 17 residues. CDR3 region: CASRTPWDPLEYTEAFF. In DNA, the CDR3 is TGTGCCAGCAGGACACCCTGGGACCCCCTAGAGTACACTGAAGCTTTCTTT.

This chain connects TRBV6-5 to TRBJ2-7; 8 bases line up with TRBD1. Germline V gene sequence: CDR1 MNHEY, CDR2 SVGAGI. This CDR3 region has 13 residues. With V trimmed by 5 bases and J by 3 bases, 3 bases remained unmatched. The CDR3 spells CASSKDRDYEQYF. The CDR3 region has the DNA TGTGCCAGCAGTAAGGACAGGGACTACGAGCAGTACTTC.

This rearrangement joins TRBV12-3 or TRBV12-4 to TRBJ1-5; D is unresolved. V lost 6 bases and J lost 2, with 8 bases in between. The CDR3 sequence is 13 residues long. CDR3 coding DNA: TGTGCCAGCAGCTCCTCGCGCAATCAGCCCCAGCATTTT. It is translated as CASSSSRNQPQHF.

The rearrangement joins TRBV28 to TRBJ1-5; D gene uncertain. Germline V gene data show CDR1 as MDHEN and CDR2 as SYDVKM. Between the trimmed V and J ends, which lost 8 bases and 2 bases, there was a span of 16 bases. This CDR3 has 15 amino acids. CDR3 region: CASLTSRRGNQPQHF. DNA of the CDR3: TGTGCCAGCCTAACGTCTCGCCGAGGCAATCAGCCCCAGCATTTT.

The chain links TRBV3-1 (or the pseudogene TRBV3-2) to TRBJ1-2; no firm D call. The CDR3 consists of 15 residues. V lost 0 bases and J 3 bases, leaving 11 bases between the germline ends. Germline V CDR1 and CDR2: LGHDT, YNNKEL (reference sequence). The CDR3 region is CASSQDRRGHYGYTF. CDR3 in DNA: TGTGCCAGCAGCCAAGATCGGCGAGGGCACTATGGCTACACCTTC.

The chain carries TRBV9 and TRBJ2-1; D is ambiguous. This CDR3 has 13 amino acids. Germline V gene lookup returns CDR1 SGDLS and CDR2 YYNGEE. Trimming removed 3 bases from V and 5 bases from J, with 9 bases in between. CDR3 sequence reads: CASSGNMNNEQFF. CDR3 DNA sequence: TGTGCCAGCAGCGGGAACATGAACAATGAGCAGTTCTTC.

The chain combines TRBV6-1 with TRBJ2-7; 10 positions agree with TRBD2. CDR1 is MNHNS, CDR2 SASEGT, per germline. This CDR3 has 15 amino acids. After removal of 3 bases from V and 2 bases from J, the junction contained 4 bases not matched to a gene. CDR3 sequence (DNA): TGTGCCAGCAGTGATCTAGCGGGGGCGACCTACGAGCAGTACTTC. Translating gives CASSDLAGATYEQYF.

V is TRBV3-1 (or the pseudogene TRBV3-2) and J is TRBJ1-4; D gene unclear. The germline gives CDR1 LGHDT, CDR2 YNNKEL (reference sequence). V shed 4 bases and J shed 8 bases, with 11 bases lying between them. The CDR3 extends over 13 amino acids. CDR3 nucleotide sequence: TGTGCCAGCAGCCTACGACATTCCGAAAAACTGTTTTTT. Protein: CASSLRHSEKLFF.